One sample yielded the 30 T cell receptor beta chains listed below, sequenced in a study of response to subunit inactivated influenza vaccine. TCRdb re-derived calls from the RT-PCR reads in MiXCR, one entry per CDR3 protein. The top ten hold about 9.9% of the sample, which has 710,000 or so distinct CDR3 sequences, around a sixth seen once. The specimen was PBMCs from blood, collected approximately 13 days after vaccination. The receptor source for this set is a man aged 45 to 65 who received an inactivated influenza vaccine.

DNA of the CDR3: TGTGCCAGCAGTTTCAGCGGGGGGGCGGGCCTTTATAGTGAGCAGTTCTTC. Its translation is CASSFSGGAGLYSEQFF. J is TRBJ2-1 and V is TRBV28, with TRBD2 matching 10 bases. The CDR3 is made up of 17 amino acids. Germline lookup yields CDR1 MDHEN and CDR2 SYDVKM. With V trimmed by 3 bases and J by 9 bases, 14 bases remained unmatched.

J is TRBJ1-5 and V is TRBV7-2, with D possibly being TRBD1 (5 bases). This CDR3 has 17 amino acids. Trimming took off 1 base at V and 0 bases at J, with 13 bases between the two ends. The germline V gene encodes CDR1 SGHTA and CDR2 FQGNSA. The CDR3 loop is CASSLGRGLNSNQPQHF. CDR3 in DNA: TGTGCCAGCAGCTTAGGCCGGGGACTTAATAGCAATCAGCCCCAGCATTTT.

The chain joins TRBV6-2 or TRBV6-3 to TRBJ2-7; the D gene is possibly TRBD2 (5 bases). The ends were cut back, 0 bases at V and 8 bases at J, with 14 bases in the middle. The germline V gene encodes CDR1 MNHEY and CDR2 SVGEGT. The CDR3 is 14 amino acids. The chain's CDR3 is CASSYSWSGRQQYF. In DNA, the CDR3 is TGTGCCAGCAGTTACTCGTGGAGCGGCCGCCAGCAGTACTTC.

J is TRBJ2-5 and V is TRBV20-1; D unresolved. Germline V lookup: CDR1 DFQATT, CDR2 SNEGSKA (reference sequence). V lost 2 bases to trimming and J lost 1 base, with 14 bases between them. The CDR3 is 15 residues long. The chain's CDR3 is CSARRPSGPQETQYF. In DNA form, the CDR3 reads TGCAGTGCTAGACGGCCTTCGGGTCCCCAAGAGACCCAGTACTTC.

This clonotype has only a few counts. This chain joins TRBV28 and TRBJ2-5; D remains ambiguous. Deletions cut 3 bases from V and 5 bases from J, with 10 bases between. The CDR3 contains 13 residues. Germline V gene sequence: CDR1 MDHEN, CDR2 SYDVKM. The CDR3 sequence is CASSLAQLETQYF. CDR3 DNA: TGTGCCAGCAGTTTGGCACAATTGGAGACCCAGTACTTC.

This clonotype was detected a few times. The gene calls are TRBV28 and TRBJ1-2; unclear D gene. The CDR3 covers 15 residues. V gave up 5 bases and J gave up 3 bases, with 16 bases separating them. CDR1 and CDR2 from the germline V gene are MDHEN and SYDVKM. The CDR3 loop reads CASSPGSPGDYGYTF. CDR3 bases: TGTGCCAGCAGTCCCGGGTCCCCCGGCGACTATGGCTACACCTTC.

The sample holds many counts of this clonotype. The rearrangement links TRBV28 to TRBJ2-7, with TRBD1 matching 7 bases. There are 14 residues in the CDR3. Per the germline V gene, CDR1 is MDHEN and CDR2 is SYDVKM. The trim removed 4 bases at V and 2 bases at J, leaving 5 bases unmatched. The CDR3 is CASSYGTDAYEQYF. In DNA form, the CDR3 reads TGTGCCAGCAGTTACGGGACAGACGCCTACGAGCAGTACTTC.

This clonotype was observed a few times. The chain carries TRBV6-1 and TRBJ1-5; the match to TRBD1 covers 7 bases. After removal of 6 bases from V and 1 base from J, the junction contained 9 bases not matched to a gene. The CDR3 runs 16 residues. Germline V lookup: CDR1 MNHNS, CDR2 SASEGT. The CDR3 DNA sequence: TGTGCCAGCAGAAAGGACAGGCTGGGGAGCAATCAGCCCCAGCATTTT. It is translated as CASRKDRLGSNQPQHF.

The table lists this clonotype with a few counts. The chain has TRBV6-2 or TRBV6-3 and TRBJ2-2; 9 nucleotides match TRBD2. J was trimmed by 5 bases and V by 8 bases; bases with no gene match: 6. The CDR3 has 14 residues. The germline V gene has CDR1 MNHEY and CDR2 SVGEGT. CDR3 DNA sequence: TGTGCCAGCTGGCTAGCGGGGAGGACCGGGGAGCTGTTTTTT. Translated, it gives CASWLAGRTGELFF.

The chain combines TRBV7-6 with TRBJ2-2; 10 nucleotides align to TRBD2. J lost 1 base, V lost 5 bases, and 4 bases had no gene match. The CDR3 sequence is 16 residues long. Germline V gene lookup returns CDR1 SGHVS and CDR2 FNYEAQ. CDR3 loop: CASSMRLAGNTGELFF. The CDR3 coding sequence is TGTGCCAGCAGCATGAGACTAGCGGGGAACACCGGGGAGCTGTTTTTT.

This clonotype showed up just a few times. V and J are TRBV3-1 and TRBJ1-5; no clear D. Deletions cut 2 bases from V and 11 bases from J, with 19 bases between. Germline V gene lookup returns CDR1 LGHDT and CDR2 YNNKEL (reference sequence). This CDR3 region has 15 residues. The CDR3 is CASSQTRDPQYAQHF. In nucleotides, the CDR3 is TGTGCCAGCAGCCAAACGAGGGATCCCCAATACGCCCAGCATTTT.

The chain combines TRBV11-2 with TRBJ2-1; 10 bases agree with TRBD2. The V segment lost 5 bases and the J segment 12 bases; nucleotides outside the gene matches: 13. This CDR3 has 15 amino acids. The germline CDR1 and CDR2 sequences are SGHAT and FQNNGV. The CDR3 DNA is TGTGCCAGCAGCCAAAGTGGGACTAGCGCCGGTGGGCAGTTCTTC. Translating gives CASSQSGTSAGGQFF. Combining the CDR3 with reference TRBV11-2 and TRBJ2-1 gives the whole variable domain EAGVAQSPRYKIIEKRQSVAFWCNPISGHATLYWYQQILGQGPKLLIQFQNNGVVDDSQLPKDRFSAERLKGVDSTLKIQPAKLEDSAVYLCASSQSGTSAGGQFFGPGTRLTVL.

This clonotype was recorded many times. V usage is TRBV7-2 and J usage is TRBJ2-1, with TRBD2 matching 8 bases. V gave up 4 bases and J gave up 5 bases; unmatched junction bases: 7. The V gene's germline CDR1 is SGHTA and CDR2 FQGNSA. This CDR3 contains 15 residues. For the CDR3, the DNA is TGTGCCAGCAGCTACAGCGGGAGTGTCGACAATGAGCAGTTCTTC. This codes for CASSYSGSVDNEQFF.

The chain employs TRBV4-3 and TRBJ2-2, with 8 bases that match TRBD1. CDR1 is LGHNA and CDR2 is YSLEER in the germline V gene. This CDR3 region has 17 residues. V trimming: 4 bases; J trimming: 1 base; junction bases outside the gene matches: 8. The CDR3 sequence: CASSPSTGTGNTGELFF. The DNA for the CDR3 is TGCGCCAGCAGCCCCTCGACCGGGACAGGGAACACCGGGGAGCTGTTTTTT.

The chain has TRBV12-3 or TRBV12-4 and TRBJ1-6, with TRBD1 identical over 7 bases. V gave up 6 bases and J gave up 10 bases; unmatched junction bases: 9. This CDR3 contains 14 residues. The CDR3 nucleotides are TGTGCCAGCAGAGCAGGGGGGTCGGGGTCACCCCTCCACTTT. Its translation is CASRAGGSGSPLHF.

This clonotype was seen more than once but under ten times. The CDR3 DNA follows: TGTGCCAGCAGCCCCGCCGCGGGGACAGGGAACGAGCAGTACTTC. Its translation: CASSPAAGTGNEQYF. V gene TRBV11-2 combines with J gene TRBJ2-7; 9 bases map to TRBD1. After removal of 5 bases from V and 5 bases from J, the junction contained 10 bases not matched to a gene. Germline assignment: CDR1 SGHAT and CDR2 FQNNGV. This CDR3 is 15 amino acids long.

This clonotype was detected a few times. This chain joins TRBV2 and TRBJ2-4; 7 bases are a match to TRBD1. Germline CDR1 reads SNHLY; CDR2 reads FYNNEI. The CDR3 extends over 13 amino acids. The junction had 14 bases not matched to a gene; V was cut back by 8 bases and J by 13 bases. The CDR3 spells CASSWTGKNPQYF. The DNA for the CDR3 is TGTGCCAGCTCCTGGACAGGAAAAAACCCCCAGTACTTC.

This clonotype has a handful of counts. This chain connects TRBV28 to TRBJ2-7; 11 bases align to TRBD2. The CDR3 consists of 16 residues. The germline CDR1 and CDR2 sequences are MDHEN and SYDVKM. V dropped 5 bases and J dropped 2; count of bases not matched to a gene: 8. For the CDR3, the DNA is TGTGCCAGCAGTGCCCGAACTAGCGGGAGACCCTACGAGCAGTACTTC. Its translation is CASSARTSGRPYEQYF.

This clonotype was seen a few times. The V call is TRBV7-2, the J call TRBJ2-7; possibly TRBD2 for D (5 bases). Germline lookup yields CDR1 SGHTA and CDR2 FQGNSA. The CDR3 covers 14 residues. The germline V and J ends were trimmed by 4 bases and 0 bases, with 10 bases remaining between them. The CDR3 nucleotides are TGTGCCAGCAGCTCACTAGTCTCCTCCTACGAGCAGTACTTC. It yields the protein CASSSLVSSYEQYF.

This clonotype was picked up a small number of times. The chain combines TRBV12-3 or TRBV12-4 with TRBJ1-1; perhaps TRBD1 as D (6 bases). V was trimmed by 6 bases and J by 0 bases, leaving 14 bases between them. The CDR3 runs to 15 residues. The CDR3 here is CASRQLRGLNTEAFF. CDR3 nucleotide sequence: TGTGCCAGCAGACAACTCAGGGGTTTGAACACTGAAGCTTTCTTT.

This clonotype occurred a few times. The chain combines TRBV12-3 or TRBV12-4 with TRBJ1-3; D remains unclear. This CDR3 spans 13 amino acids. Trimming shortened V by 2 bases and J by 9 bases, and 11 bases separated the two germline ends. As DNA, the CDR3 is TGTGCCAGCAGTTTAACTAGCTTGATCACCATATATTTT. Translated, it gives CASSLTSLITIYF.

This clonotype was observed a handful of times. The chain combines TRBV20-1 with TRBJ1-5, with TRBD1 identical over 8 bases. Germline CDR1 and CDR2: DFQATT and SNEGSKA (reference sequence). Losses at the gene ends were 6 bases for V and 2 bases for J; bases not matched to a gene: 6. This CDR3 comprises 14 residues. As DNA, the CDR3 is TGCAGTGCAAAGGACAGGGAGGGCAATCAGCCCCAGCATTTT. Protein product: CSAKDREGNQPQHF.

This clonotype turned up a few times. CDR3 DNA sequence: TGCGCCAGCAGCCAAGGTGGGAGTTATACTGCAGATACGCAGTATTTT. Amino acids: CASSQGGSYTADTQYF. The rearrangement links TRBV4-3 to TRBJ2-3, with a possible D match to TRBD2 (5 bases). Trimming pared 1 base from V and 4 bases from J, leaving 15 bases between. The CDR3 runs 16 residues. Germline values: CDR1 LGHNA, CDR2 YSLEER.

The table lists this clonotype with a few counts. The CDR3 DNA sequence: TGTGCCAGCAGCCCCAGCGTCACTAGCACAGATACGCAGTATTTT. Translated, it gives CASSPSVTSTDTQYF. The rearrangement uses TRBV7-8 and TRBJ2-3, with unresolved D. V shed 5 bases and J shed 0 bases, with 12 bases lying between them. CDR3 size: 15 residues. Germline lookup yields CDR1 SGHVS and CDR2 FQNEAQ.

This clonotype was detected only a few times. The V call is TRBV9, the J call TRBJ2-3, with D uncertain. Trimming pared 0 bases from V and 0 bases from J, leaving 11 bases between. CDR3 length: 16 residues. Germline CDR1 reads SGDLS; CDR2 reads YYNGEE. The CDR3 loop reads CASSVELGTSTDTQYF. CDR3 DNA: TGTGCCAGCAGCGTAGAGTTAGGTACTAGCACAGATACGCAGTATTTT.

J is TRBJ2-6 and V is TRBV20-1; weak D call: TRBD1 (6 bases). The V gene's germline CDR1 is DFQATT and CDR2 SNEGSKA (reference sequence). CDR3 length: 15 residues. The V end lost 2 bases, the J end lost 0 bases, and 8 bases lay between the germline ends. The CDR3 DNA follows: TGCAGTGCTAGACGAGGGGGCTCTGGGGCCAACGTCCTGACTTTC. The encoded protein is CSARRGGSGANVLTF.

The rearrangement links TRBV20-1 to TRBJ2-7; 12 bases agree with TRBD2. The V gene end was trimmed by 1 base and the J gene end by 3 bases; junction bases not matched to a gene: 4. This CDR3 is built from 15 residues. The germline CDR1 and CDR2 sequences are DFQATT and SNEGSKA (reference sequence). In nucleotides, the CDR3 is TGCAGTGCTAGAGGCGGACTAGCGGGATACTACGAGCAGTACTTC. Translating it yields CSARGGLAGYYEQYF.

There are many counts of this clonotype. The chain has TRBV28 and TRBJ2-7, with 10 nucleotides matching TRBD1. This CDR3 comprises 11 residues. The germline gives CDR1 MDHEN, CDR2 SYDVKM. V was clipped by 8 bases and J by 6 bases; unmatched bases: 1. CDR3: CASGTGVEQYF. Here the CDR3 DNA reads TGTGCCAGCGGGACAGGGGTCGAGCAGTACTTC.

The rearrangement joins TRBV19 to TRBJ1-2; D is unresolved. The germline gives CDR1 LNHDA, CDR2 SQIVND (reference sequence). This CDR3 comprises 17 residues. V was pared by 6 bases and J by 1 base, with 21 bases between. This CDR3 is CASRRGIQWGVNYGYTF. The CDR3 DNA is TGTGCCAGTAGACGAGGGATACAGTGGGGAGTTAACTATGGCTACACCTTC. Variable domain in full (rest from reference TRBV19 and TRBJ1-2): DGGITQSPKYLFRKEGQNVTLSCEQNLNHDAMYWYRQDPGQGLRLIYYSQIVNDFQKGDIAEGYSVSREKKESFPLTVTSAQKNPTAFYLCASRRGIQWGVNYGYTFGSGTRLTVV.

The chain carries TRBV7-9 and TRBJ1-5; D remains unclear. This CDR3 spans 14 amino acids. Germline-derived CDR1 and CDR2 are SEHNR and FQNEAQ (reference sequence). V was pared by 5 bases and J by 4 bases, with 12 bases between. The CDR3 DNA sequence: TGTGCCAGCAGCACCGAGGACGGGAATCAGCCCCAGCATTTT. Residues: CASSTEDGNQPQHF.